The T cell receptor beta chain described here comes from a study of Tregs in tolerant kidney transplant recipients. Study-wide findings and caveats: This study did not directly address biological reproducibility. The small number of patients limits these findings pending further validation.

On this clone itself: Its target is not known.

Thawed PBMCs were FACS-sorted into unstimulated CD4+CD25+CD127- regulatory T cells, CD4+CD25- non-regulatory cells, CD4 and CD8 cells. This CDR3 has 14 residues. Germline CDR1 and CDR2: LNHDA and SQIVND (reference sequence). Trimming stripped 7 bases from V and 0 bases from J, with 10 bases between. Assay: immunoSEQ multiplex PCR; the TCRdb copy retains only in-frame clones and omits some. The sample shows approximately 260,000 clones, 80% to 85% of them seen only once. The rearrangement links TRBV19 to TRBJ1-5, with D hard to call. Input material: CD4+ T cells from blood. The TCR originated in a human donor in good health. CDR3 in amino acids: CASIETYSNQPQHF. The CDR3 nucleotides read TGTGCCAGTATTGAGACCTATAGCAATCAGCCCCAGCATTTT.